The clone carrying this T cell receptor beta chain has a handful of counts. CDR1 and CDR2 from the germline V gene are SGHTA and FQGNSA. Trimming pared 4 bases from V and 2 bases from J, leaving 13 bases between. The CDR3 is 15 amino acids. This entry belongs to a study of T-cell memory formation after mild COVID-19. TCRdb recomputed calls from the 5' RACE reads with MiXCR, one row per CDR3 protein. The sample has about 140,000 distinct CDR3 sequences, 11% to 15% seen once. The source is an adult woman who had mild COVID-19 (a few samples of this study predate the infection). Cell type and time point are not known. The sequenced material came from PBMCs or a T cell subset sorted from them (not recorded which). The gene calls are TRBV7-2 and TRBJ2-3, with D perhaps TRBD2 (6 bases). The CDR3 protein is CASSSGTYHTDTQYF. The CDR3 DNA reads TGTGCCAGCAGCTCCGGGACTTACCACACAGATACGCAGTATTTT.